A single sample is the source of the 5 T cell receptor beta chains below, sequenced in a study of blood T cell repertoires in COVID-19. The method was immunoSEQ multiplex PCR; TCRdb's version includes in-frame clones alone and lacks a portion of them. The table includes tens of thousands of clones, approximately 91% detected once. The sample consisted of peripheral blood. The receptors were sampled from a human donor in a cohort sampled during active COVID-19.

The chain uses TRBV5-6 and TRBJ2-7; 7 bases align to TRBD2. The CDR3 runs 12 residues. CDR1 is SGHDT, CDR2 YYEEEE, per germline. The J segment lost 7 bases and the V segment lost 5 bases, leaving 6 bases of the junction unmatched. The CDR3 region is CASRTGGSEQYF. CDR3 in DNA: TGTGCCAGCAGGACCGGGGGGTCGGAGCAGTACTTC.

Notes on this clone: The germline gene is not matched at one end of the junction; a read error may be the cause. This chain links TRBV18 with TRBJ1-1; D gene uncertain. Per the germline V gene, CDR1 is KGHSH and CDR2 is LQKENI. The CDR3 runs 12 residues. CDR3 bases: TGTGCCAGCTCAGCGGTAAACACGGAAGCTTTCTTT. Its translation is CASSAVNTEAFF.

The chain recombines TRBV9 with TRBJ2-5; 8 bases are shared with TRBD2. Trimming cost V 4 bases and J 1 base; bases outside gene matches: 6. Germline CDR1 and CDR2: SGDLS and YYNGEE. CDR3 length: 15 residues. The CDR3 loop reads CASSLAGGLQETQYF. In DNA form, the CDR3 reads TGTGCCAGCAGCCTCGCGGGGGGTCTCCAAGAGACCCAGTACTTC.

This clone was counted once. The rearrangement links TRBV5-1 to TRBJ2-5, with 14 bases fitting TRBD2. The V and J ends lost 3 bases and 5 bases, in that order; junction bases with no gene match: 3. This CDR3 is 15 amino acids long. Germline assignment: CDR1 SGHRS and CDR2 YFSETQ. DNA for the CDR3: TGCGCCAGCAGCTGGACTAGCGGGGGGTCGGAGACCCAGTACTTC. As protein: CASSWTSGGSETQYF.

This chain connects TRBV5-8 to TRBJ1-2; D gene ambiguous. V was clipped by 1 base and J by 1 base, with 14 bases between them. Per the germline V gene, CDR1 is SGHTS and CDR2 is YDEGEE. CDR3 length: 16 residues. The CDR3 nucleotides read TGTGCCAGCAGCTTGATCGCAAAGCCCAATAACTATGGCTACACCTTC. It is translated as CASSLIAKPNNYGYTF.